The next 29 T cell receptor beta chains were all read from a single sample in a study of cytomegalovirus exposure and HLA in healthy donors. PCR involved 60 Vbeta and 13 Jbeta primers. Generated by immunoSEQ multiplex PCR, the TCRdb table keeps only in-frame clones and is missing some. The profile shows roughly 120,000 clones, 70% to 80% of them singletons. Source material: PBMCs. These TCRs come from a man between 18 and 35 years old in good health and CMV-seronegative.

This chain joins TRBV6-1 and TRBJ1-1; D is possibly TRBD1 (6 bases). Germline CDR1 MNHNS, CDR2 SASEGT. Between the trimmed V and J ends, which lost 5 bases and 3 bases, there was a span of 10 bases. The CDR3 spans 13 residues. The DNA of the CDR3 is TGTGCCAGCAGTAACAGGGAGTACACTGAAGCTTTCTTT. This codes for CASSNREYTEAFF.

The V call is TRBV11-2, the J call TRBJ1-4, with D possibly TRBD1 on 6 matching bases. V was cut by 1 base and J by 8 bases, with 14 bases left in between. CDR3 length: 15 amino acids. Looked up from germline, CDR1 is SGHAT and CDR2 is FQNNGV. CDR3 residues: CASSLVRGASEKLFF. As DNA, the CDR3 is TGTGCCAGCAGCTTAGTGCGGGGGGCTTCGGAAAAACTGTTTTTT.

The chain employs TRBV5-5 and TRBJ2-3; TRBD2 aligns across 10 bases. Germline V gene lookup returns CDR1 SGHKS and CDR2 YYEKEE (reference sequence). The CDR3 length is 15 residues. The trim removed 3 bases at V and 1 base at J, leaving 2 bases unmatched. CDR3 region: CASSWGTSGTDTQYF. For the CDR3, the DNA is TGTGCCAGCAGCTGGGGGACTAGCGGCACAGATACGCAGTATTTT.

This clone appeared a few times. The chain couples TRBV4-3 to TRBJ2-7, with 16 bases matching TRBD2. After removal of 0 bases from V and 3 bases from J, the junction contained 8 bases not matched to a gene. The V gene's germline CDR1 is LGHNA and CDR2 YSLEER. The length of the CDR3 is 19 residues. The CDR3 protein is CASSQEGGLAGGPSYEQYF. The DNA for the CDR3 is TGCGCCAGCAGCCAAGAGGGGGGACTAGCGGGAGGGCCGAGCTACGAGCAGTACTTC.

The J gene is TRBJ2-3, the V gene TRBV11-2; D is possibly TRBD2 (5 bases). V dropped 1 base and J dropped 8 bases, with 16 bases sitting between them. The CDR3 spans 15 residues. Per germline, CDR1 SGHAT and CDR2 FQNNGV. CDR3 amino acids: CASSLVVNSAGTQYF. CDR3 nucleotide sequence: TGTGCCAGCAGCTTAGTCGTTAATAGCGCGGGTACGCAGTATTTT.

J is TRBJ2-7 and V is TRBV28, with 8 bases identical to TRBD1. Germline-derived CDR1 and CDR2 are MDHEN and SYDVKM. The V gene end was trimmed by 8 bases and the J gene end by 0 bases; junction bases not matched to a gene: 9. The CDR3 runs 15 residues. As DNA, the CDR3 is TGTGCCAGCCATTCCGGGGGACAGGTCTCCTACGAGCAGTACTTC. As protein: CASHSGGQVSYEQYF. The whole variable domain, filled in from reference TRBV28 and TRBJ2-7, reads DVKVTQSSRYLVKRTGEKVFLECVQDMDHENMFWYRQDPGLGLRLIYFSYDVKMKEKGDIPEGYSVSREKKERFSLILESASTNQTSMYLCASHSGGQVSYEQYFGPGTRLTVT.

This clone was observed once. CDR3 DNA sequence: TGTGCCAGCAGCCCCCGGACAGGGGAATACAATGAGCAGTTCTTC. Translated: CASSPRTGEYNEQFF. The chain couples TRBV11-3 to TRBJ2-1; 9 bases align to TRBD1. Per germline, CDR1 SGHNT and CDR2 YENEEA. The trim removed 5 bases at V and 4 bases at J, leaving 6 bases unmatched. The CDR3 spans 15 residues.

In DNA, the CDR3 is TGTGCCAGCAGCTCCACAGGTGTGAACACTGAAGCTTTCTTT. Encoded protein: CASSSTGVNTEAFF. This chain uses TRBV7-9 with TRBJ1-1, with TRBD1 as a possible D gene (5 bases). Germline CDR1 is SEHNR and CDR2 is FQNEAQ (reference sequence). V was cut by 4 bases and J by 0 bases, with 9 bases left in between. The CDR3 length is 14 residues.

In its sample, this clone was seen a few times. The J gene is TRBJ1-4, the V gene TRBV30; TRBD1 might be the D (6 bases). CDR3 length equals 14 residues. Germline CDR1 and CDR2: GTSNPN and SVGIG (reference sequence). V was trimmed by 4 bases and J by 5 bases, leaving 14 bases between them. CDR3: CAWTPWTENEKLFF. CDR3 coding DNA: TGTGCCTGGACCCCCTGGACAGAAAATGAAAAACTGTTTTTT. Variable domain in full (rest from reference TRBV30 and TRBJ1-4): SQTIHQWPATLVQPVGSPLSLECTVEGTSNPNLYWYRQAAGRGLQLLFYSVGIGQISSEVPQNLSASRPQDRQFILSSKKLLLSDSGFYLCAWTPWTENEKLFFGSGTQLSVL.

The CDR3 DNA reads TGTGCCAGCAGCTTAGTCGGTACTAGCGGATACAATGAGCAGTTCTTC. Its protein is CASSLVGTSGYNEQFF. The genes are TRBV7-3 and TRBJ2-1, with 8 bases aligning to TRBD2. Unmatched junction bases numbered 7, after V lost 2 bases and J lost 4 bases. The CDR3 runs 16 residues. Germline assignment: CDR1 SGHTA and CDR2 FQGTGA.

This rearrangement joins TRBV6-5 to TRBJ2-1, with 9 bases matching TRBD1. The CDR3 runs 15 residues. Germline CDR1 is MNHEY and CDR2 is SVGAGI. V shed 4 bases, J shed 0 bases, and the junction held 1 base outside the gene matches. The CDR3 DNA follows: TGTGCCAGCAGTTTGACAGGGGGCTCCTACAATGAGCAGTTCTTC. Residues: CASSLTGGSYNEQFF.

The CDR3 region has the DNA TGTGCCAGCAGTTCCGGGACTAGCGGGTCCTACGAGCAGTACGTC. It is translated as CASSSGTSGSYEQYV. The gene calls are TRBV25-1 and TRBJ2-7, with TRBD2 matching 12 bases. Germline assignment: CDR1 MGHDK and CDR2 SYGVNS. CDR3 size: 15 residues. With 5 bases clipped from V and 1 base from J, the junction kept 3 bases outside the gene matches.

The rearrangement uses TRBV6-5 and TRBJ2-5; 10 nucleotides match TRBD1. This CDR3 comprises 15 residues. The trim removed 4 bases at V and 3 bases at J, leaving 5 bases unmatched. Germline V gene sequence: CDR1 MNHEY, CDR2 SVGAGI. The CDR3 DNA sequence: TGTGCCAGCAGTTGGACAGGGGGTGATAAAGAGACCCAGTACTTC. This sequence encodes CASSWTGGDKETQYF.

The chain recombines TRBV27 with TRBJ1-1, with D possibly being TRBD1 (5 bases). CDR3 length: 12 amino acids. The germline gives CDR1 MNHEY, CDR2 SMNVEV (reference sequence). The V gene lost 5 bases and the J gene lost 5 bases, with 9 bases spanning the gap. CDR3: CASSAGRTEAFF. The CDR3 DNA reads TGTGCCAGCAGTGCGGGACGGACTGAAGCTTTCTTT.

This chain links TRBV27 with TRBJ1-6; possible D gene TRBD1, 5 bases. V was shortened by 5 bases and J by 12 bases, with 23 bases between the two germline ends. Per the germline V gene, CDR1 is MNHEY and CDR2 is SMNVEV (reference sequence). This CDR3 spans 16 amino acids. The chain's CDR3 is CASSPPQGQGRRPLHF. CDR3 nucleotides: TGTGCCAGCAGTCCCCCCCAAGGGCAGGGAAGGAGACCCCTCCACTTT.

The V and J genes are TRBV27 and TRBJ2-1, with TRBD2 identical over 7 bases. Germline V gene lookup returns CDR1 MNHEY and CDR2 SMNVEV (reference sequence). V trimming: 6 bases; J trimming: 2 bases; junction bases outside the gene matches: 13. This CDR3 is built from 17 residues. Written as DNA, the CDR3 is TGTGCCAGCAGCGTCGGGGAGGGGCGGGAGACCTACAATGAGCAGTTCTTC. Residues: CASSVGEGRETYNEQFF.

CDR3 DNA: TGTGCCAGCAGTTTCCTAGGTATGGTCTTCAATGAGCAGTTCTTC. Its protein is CASSFLGMVFNEQFF. The chain links TRBV27 to TRBJ2-1; D call uncertain. CDR3 length: 15 residues. Trimming cost V 3 bases and J 6 bases, with 15 bases left between them. Germline assignment: CDR1 MNHEY and CDR2 SMNVEV (reference sequence).

The chain carries TRBV28 and TRBJ2-1, with D tentatively TRBD1 (5 bases). V shed 3 bases and J shed 8 bases, with 20 bases lying between them. Germline V gives CDR1 MDHEN, CDR2 SYDVKM. The CDR3 is 16 amino acids. The CDR3 protein is CASSLNLPLSRDEQFF. CDR3 coding DNA: TGTGCCAGCAGTTTGAATCTGCCCTTGAGCAGGGATGAGCAGTTCTTC.

The J gene is TRBJ2-7, the V gene TRBV29-1; 13 bases map to TRBD2. Per germline, CDR1 SQVTM and CDR2 ANQGSEA. Trimming removed 4 bases from V and 1 base from J; junction bases left unmatched: 10. The CDR3 is 17 amino acids. Written as DNA, the CDR3 is TGCAGCGTTGTAACAACGGGACTAGCGGGGTCGTCCTACGAGCAGTACTTC. Translated: CSVVTTGLAGSSYEQYF.

The chain couples TRBV7-9 to TRBJ2-5; possible D gene TRBD2, 6 bases. TRBJ2-7 explains the end of the DNA better; the J call may be wrong. The CDR3 consists of 15 residues. CDR1 and CDR2 from the germline V gene are SEHNR and FQNEAQ (reference sequence). DNA of the CDR3: TGTGCCAGCAACCCTGGGCCTAGCGCCTCCTACGAGCAGTACTTC. Protein: CASNPGPSASYEQYF.

The chain has TRBV27 and TRBJ1-1, with a tentative D call TRBD1 (5 bases). From germline, CDR1 is MNHEY and CDR2 SMNVEV (reference sequence). This CDR3 spans 14 amino acids. V lost 3 bases and J lost 0, with 8 bases in between. The CDR3 nucleotides read TGTGCCAGCAGTTTGGGACTCCTGAACACTGAAGCTTTCTTT. Translation: CASSLGLLNTEAFF.

CDR3 loop: CASMPGTDSNQPQHF. The CDR3 DNA reads as TGTGCCAGCATGCCCGGGACAGATAGCAATCAGCCCCAGCATTTT. This chain uses TRBV6-4 with TRBJ1-5; 7 bases are a match to TRBD1. V lost 7 bases and J lost 0; bases outside the gene matches: 6. CDR3 length equals 15 residues. The germline V gene encodes CDR1 MRHNA and CDR2 SNTAGT.

This chain connects TRBV5-1 to TRBJ2-5; 9 bases are shared with TRBD2. The junction had 5 bases not matched to a gene; V was cut back by 4 bases and J by 1 base. This CDR3 spans 15 amino acids. The germline V gene has CDR1 SGHRS and CDR2 YFSETQ. CDR3 amino acids: CASSAGLAAQETQYF. For the CDR3, the DNA is TGCGCCAGCAGCGCGGGACTAGCAGCCCAAGAGACCCAGTACTTC.

This clone was found once. The V gene is TRBV19, the J gene TRBJ1-4, with 7 bases identical to TRBD1. V shed 4 bases and J 6 bases; nucleotides not matched to a gene: 5. The CDR3 has 14 amino acids. The germline CDR1 and CDR2 sequences are LNHDA and SQIVND (reference sequence). The CDR3 DNA sequence: TGTGCCAGTAGTAACAGGGGTATCGATGAAAAACTGTTTTTT. Its protein product is CASSNRGIDEKLFF.

J is TRBJ2-1 and V is TRBV7-9; D gene uncertain. CDR3 size: 15 residues. The V and J ends lost 5 bases and 3 bases respectively, with 14 bases between them. Germline V gene data show CDR1 as SEHNR and CDR2 as FQNEAQ (reference sequence). The CDR3 sequence: CASSPGRVNYNEQFF. The CDR3 DNA follows: TGTGCCAGCAGCCCCGGCCGGGTGAACTACAATGAGCAGTTCTTC.

The chain links TRBV19 to TRBJ2-1; TRBD2 matches 16 bases. This CDR3 is built from 21 residues. CDR1 is LNHDA, CDR2 SQIVND, per germline (reference sequence). V trimming: 2 bases; J trimming: 7 bases; junction bases outside the gene matches: 17. CDR3 loop: CASSIPPSGTSGGGRLNEQFF. The CDR3 nucleotides are TGTGCCAGTAGTATACCTCCCAGCGGGACTAGCGGGGGGGGGCGGTTGAATGAGCAGTTCTTC.

V usage is TRBV6-5 and J usage is TRBJ1-1; 10 nucleotides align to TRBD1. The CDR3 runs to 14 residues. V lost 5 bases, J lost 10 bases, and 10 bases stayed unmatched. CDR1 MNHEY and CDR2 SVGAGI come from the germline V gene. DNA of the CDR3: TGTGCCAGCAGTGAACCGGGACAGGGGAAACCAGCTTTCTTT. Its translation: CASSEPGQGKPAFF.

V usage is TRBV5-8 and J usage is TRBJ1-1, with TRBD1 identical over 7 bases. The junction had 5 bases not matched to a gene; V was cut back by 3 bases and J by 0 bases. The CDR3 length is 15 residues. Germline assignment: CDR1 SGHTS and CDR2 YDEGEE. This CDR3 reads CASSSDRVMNTEAFF. CDR3 bases: TGTGCCAGCAGCTCAGACAGGGTTATGAACACTGAAGCTTTCTTT.

In its sample, this clone was seen once. The rearrangement joins TRBV13 to TRBJ2-1; the match to TRBD2 covers 10 bases. The CDR3 runs to 16 residues. Germline V lookup: CDR1 PRHDT, CDR2 FYEKMQ (reference sequence). With 4 bases clipped from V and 7 bases from J, the junction kept 10 bases outside the gene matches. The CDR3 is CASSSWTSGEGNEQFF. DNA for the CDR3: TGTGCCAGCAGCTCCTGGACTAGCGGAGAGGGGAATGAGCAGTTCTTC.